Reported below is one TCR beta chain. The CDR3 totals 16 residues. The V end was cut by 2 bases, the J end by 0 bases, with 11 bases between. The germline V gene encodes CDR1 SGHTA and CDR2 FQGNSA. This entry is derived from a study of control samples from healthy donors and cancer patients. Sequencing used immunoSEQ multiplex PCR; TCRdb keeps in-frame clones, though not all of them. Of some 140,000 clones detected, around nine tenths appear once; the ten largest clones hold around 8.2%. Sequences were obtained from blood. V is TRBV7-2 and J is TRBJ1-5, with no clear D. The TCR was taken from a woman aged 30 to 39 in good health. CDR3 sequence (DNA): TGTGCCAGCAGCTTATATGGCAGATATAGCAATCAGCCCCAGCATTTT. Translated: CASSLYGRYSNQPQHF.